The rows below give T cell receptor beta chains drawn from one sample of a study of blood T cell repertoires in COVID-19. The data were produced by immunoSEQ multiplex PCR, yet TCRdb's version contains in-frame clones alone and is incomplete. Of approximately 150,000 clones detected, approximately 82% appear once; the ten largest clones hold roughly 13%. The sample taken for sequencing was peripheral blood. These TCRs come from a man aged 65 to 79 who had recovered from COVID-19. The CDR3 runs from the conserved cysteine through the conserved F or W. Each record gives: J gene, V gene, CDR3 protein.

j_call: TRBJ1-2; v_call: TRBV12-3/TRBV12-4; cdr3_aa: CASGSGTAYGYTF
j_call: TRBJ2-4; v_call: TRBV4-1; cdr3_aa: CASGDLAKNIQYF
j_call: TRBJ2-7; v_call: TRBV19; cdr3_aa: CASSIQGPKDEQYF
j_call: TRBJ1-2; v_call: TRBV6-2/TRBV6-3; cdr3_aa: CASSLTTGGYTF
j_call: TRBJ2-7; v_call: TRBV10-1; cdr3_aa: CASNRRQVPYEQYF
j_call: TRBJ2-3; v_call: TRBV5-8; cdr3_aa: CASSPGTTSGRWGTDTQYF
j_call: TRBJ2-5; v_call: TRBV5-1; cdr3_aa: CASSFASGTGQETQYF
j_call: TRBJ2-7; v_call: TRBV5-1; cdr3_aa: CASSLVLGENEQYF
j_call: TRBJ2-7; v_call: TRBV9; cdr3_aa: CASSVAERSIYEQYF
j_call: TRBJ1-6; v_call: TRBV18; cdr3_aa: CASSPSVQGANSPLHF
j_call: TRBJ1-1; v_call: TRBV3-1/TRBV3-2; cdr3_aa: CASSPRTGGTEAFF
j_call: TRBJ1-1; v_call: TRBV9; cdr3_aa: CASSPRQERNSEAFF
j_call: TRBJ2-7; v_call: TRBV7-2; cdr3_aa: CASSLSPATHYRAYEQYF
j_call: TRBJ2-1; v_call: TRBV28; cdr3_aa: CASSLPDREQFF
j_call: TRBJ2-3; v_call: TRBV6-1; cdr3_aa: CASSEAGGASTDTQYF
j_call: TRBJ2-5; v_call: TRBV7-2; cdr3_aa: CASSLSGRALETQYF
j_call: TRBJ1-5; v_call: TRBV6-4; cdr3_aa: CASSDSSQLGRGRLQPQHF
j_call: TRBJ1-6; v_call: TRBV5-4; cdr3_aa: CASSSSAGDSPLHF
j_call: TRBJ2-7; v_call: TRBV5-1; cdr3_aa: CASSSGQANYEQYF
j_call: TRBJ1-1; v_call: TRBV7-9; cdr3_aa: CASARGSTEAFF
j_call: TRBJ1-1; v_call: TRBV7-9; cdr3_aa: CASSHRGGLVGTTEAFF
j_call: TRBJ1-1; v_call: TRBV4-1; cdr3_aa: CASSPRQGHTEAFF
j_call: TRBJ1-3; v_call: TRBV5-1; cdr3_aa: CASSLPEGNGNTIYF
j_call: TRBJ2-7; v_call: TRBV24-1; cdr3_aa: CATSVSGRSNEQYF
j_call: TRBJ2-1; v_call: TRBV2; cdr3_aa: CASSERRSNEQFF
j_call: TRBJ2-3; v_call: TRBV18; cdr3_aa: CASSPPVGGRPDTQYF
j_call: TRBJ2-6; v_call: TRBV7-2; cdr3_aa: CASSLTTGANVLTF
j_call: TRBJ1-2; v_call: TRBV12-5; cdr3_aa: CASGLVSPGGYTF
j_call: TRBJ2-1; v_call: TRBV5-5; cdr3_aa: CASSPTGVNEQFF
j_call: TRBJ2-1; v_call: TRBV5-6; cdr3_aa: CASSLGQGAYGGSHGEQFF
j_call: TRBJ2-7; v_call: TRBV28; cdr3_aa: CASSTPGGPSYEQYF
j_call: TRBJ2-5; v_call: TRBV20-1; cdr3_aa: CSASLEPQTQYF
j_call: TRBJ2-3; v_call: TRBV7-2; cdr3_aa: CASSLEVAGGGADTQYF
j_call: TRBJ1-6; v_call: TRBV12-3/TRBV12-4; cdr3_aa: CASSYRDSPLHF
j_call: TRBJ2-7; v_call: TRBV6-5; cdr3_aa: CASSGKEGSYEQYF
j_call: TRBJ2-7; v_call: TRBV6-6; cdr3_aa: CASSQRDRTPTAEQYF
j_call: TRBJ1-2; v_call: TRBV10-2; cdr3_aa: CASSETGGDGYTF
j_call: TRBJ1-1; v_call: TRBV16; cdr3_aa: CASRHEGRAEAFF
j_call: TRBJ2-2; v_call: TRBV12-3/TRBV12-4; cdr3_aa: CASSFIGELFF
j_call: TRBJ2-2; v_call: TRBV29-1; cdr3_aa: CSAGLAGVIGELFF
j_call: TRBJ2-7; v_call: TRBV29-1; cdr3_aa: CSVGTSGSHEQYF
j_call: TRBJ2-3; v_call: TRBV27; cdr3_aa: CASSLEVYADTQYF